The present T cell receptor beta chain was sequenced within a study of blood T cell repertoires in COVID-19. The assay was immunoSEQ multiplex PCR, and TCRdb's table has in-frame clones only and misses some. The sample includes some 120,000 clones, around 90% of them seen just once. It was during active infection that Seattle patients were enrolled and then longitudinally followed. Germline lookup yields CDR1 SGHNT and CDR2 YENEEA. V was clipped by 10 bases and J by 9 bases, with 16 bases between them. The CDR3 has 12 amino acids. This sequence originates from a man in his 60s with COVID-19, enrolled during active disease. Sequencing was performed on peripheral blood. The V gene is TRBV11-3, the J gene TRBJ2-1; D gene ambiguous. The CDR3 coding sequence is TGTGCCACCATTAGCCCGACTGGTGAGCAGTTCTTC. Its translation is CATISPTGEQFF. Using reference TRBV11-3 and TRBJ2-1 for the parts outside the CDR3, the full variable domain is EAGVVQSPRYKIIEKKQPVAFWCNPISGHNTLYWYLQNLGQGPELLIRYENEEAVDDSQLPKDRFSAERLKGVDSTLKIQPAELGDSAVYLCATISPTGEQFFGPGTRLTVL.